Below, one TCR beta chain is given with its context. The target antigen is unknown. The CDR3 contains 13 residues. From germline, CDR1 is MDHEN and CDR2 SYDVKM. Trimming took 6 bases from V and 0 from J; bases not matched to a gene: 2. This sample is part of a study of cytomegalovirus exposure and HLA in healthy donors. For the study at large: Unique TCRs from HLA-typed donors, about 85 million of them, were held in an early data release. Study-wide points: In the analysis, some V segments, TRBV6-2 and TRBV6-3 included, were excluded as indistinguishable.

Healthy individuals who donated bone marrow served as the donors. PCR was performed using 60 Vbeta and 13 Jbeta primers. This table comes from immunoSEQ multiplex PCR, and its TCRdb copy is limited to in-frame clones, with some not included. The data hold some 130,000 clones, with less than 85% observed a single time. The sequenced sample consisted of PBMCs. This clonotype was sampled from a man aged 30 to 39 in good health and CMV-seronegative. The V call is TRBV28, the J call TRBJ2-7, with TRBD1 identical over 7 bases. CDR3 in amino acids: CASRGQNSYEQYF. As DNA, the CDR3 is TGTGCCAGCAGGGGACAGAACTCCTACGAGCAGTACTTC.